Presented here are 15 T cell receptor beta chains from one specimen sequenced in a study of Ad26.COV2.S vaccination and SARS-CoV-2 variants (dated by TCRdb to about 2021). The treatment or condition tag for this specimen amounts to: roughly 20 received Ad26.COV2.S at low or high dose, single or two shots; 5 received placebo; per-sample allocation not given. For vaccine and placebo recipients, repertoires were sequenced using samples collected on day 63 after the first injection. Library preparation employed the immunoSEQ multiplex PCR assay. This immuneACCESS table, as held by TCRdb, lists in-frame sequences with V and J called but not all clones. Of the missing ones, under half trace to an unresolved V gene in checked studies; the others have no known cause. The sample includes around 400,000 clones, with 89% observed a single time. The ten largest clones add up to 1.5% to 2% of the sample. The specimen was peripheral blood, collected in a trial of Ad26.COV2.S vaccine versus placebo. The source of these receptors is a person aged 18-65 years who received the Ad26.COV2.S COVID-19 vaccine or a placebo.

The CDR3 reads CASSPHDETQYF. Written as DNA, the CDR3 is TGTGCCAGCAGCCCACATGACGAGACCCAGTACTTC. The V and J genes are TRBV9 and TRBJ2-5; D uncertain. V was shortened by 4 bases and J by 5 bases, with 9 bases between the two germline ends. Germline-derived CDR1 and CDR2 are SGDLS and YYNGEE. The CDR3 has 12 residues.

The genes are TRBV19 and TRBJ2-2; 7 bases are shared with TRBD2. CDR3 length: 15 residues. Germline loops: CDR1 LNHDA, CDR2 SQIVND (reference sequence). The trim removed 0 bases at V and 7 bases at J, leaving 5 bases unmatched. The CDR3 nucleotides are TGTGCCAGTAGTATAGAGCAGGGAGGGAACGGGGAGCTGTTTTTT. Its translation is CASSIEQGGNGELFF.

The chain's CDR3 is CAISESEQGSHGYTF. CDR3 nucleotide sequence: TGTGCCATCAGTGAGTCGGAGCAGGGATCCCATGGCTACACCTTC. This chain connects TRBV10-3 to TRBJ1-2; a possible D gene is TRBD1 (5 bases). Per the germline V gene, CDR1 is ENHRY and CDR2 is SYGVKD. The CDR3 is 15 residues long. V was cut by 0 bases and J by 6 bases, with 14 bases left in between.

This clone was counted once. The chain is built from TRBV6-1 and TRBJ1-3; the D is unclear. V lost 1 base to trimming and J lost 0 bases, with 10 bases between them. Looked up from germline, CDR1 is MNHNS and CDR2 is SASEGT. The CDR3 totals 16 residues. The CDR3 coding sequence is TGTGCCAGCAGTGAAGGGGCGAGGATCTCTGGAAACACCATATATTTT. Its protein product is CASSEGARISGNTIYF.

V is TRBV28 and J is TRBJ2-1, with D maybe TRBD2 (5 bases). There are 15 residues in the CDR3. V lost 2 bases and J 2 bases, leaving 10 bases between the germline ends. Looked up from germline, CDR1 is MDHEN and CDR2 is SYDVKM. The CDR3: CASSLLERPYNEQFF. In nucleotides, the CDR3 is TGTGCCAGCAGTTTACTCGAGCGGCCCTACAATGAGCAGTTCTTC.

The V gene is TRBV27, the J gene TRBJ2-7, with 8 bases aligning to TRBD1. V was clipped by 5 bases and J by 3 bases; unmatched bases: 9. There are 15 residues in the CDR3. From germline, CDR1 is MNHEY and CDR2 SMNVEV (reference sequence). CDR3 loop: CASSRAQGAVYEQYF. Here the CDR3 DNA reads TGTGCCAGCAGTCGCGCGCAGGGGGCGGTCTACGAGCAGTACTTC.

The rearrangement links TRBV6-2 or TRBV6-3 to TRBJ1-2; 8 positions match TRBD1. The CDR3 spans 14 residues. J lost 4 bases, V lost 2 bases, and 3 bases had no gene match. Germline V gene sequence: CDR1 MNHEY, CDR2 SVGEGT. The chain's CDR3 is CASSYGTGRYGYTF. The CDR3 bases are TGTGCCAGCAGTTACGGGACAGGTCGCTATGGCTACACCTTC.

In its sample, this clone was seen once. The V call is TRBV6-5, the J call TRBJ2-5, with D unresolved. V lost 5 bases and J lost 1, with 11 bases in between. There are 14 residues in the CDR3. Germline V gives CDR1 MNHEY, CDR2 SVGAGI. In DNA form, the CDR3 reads TGTGCCAGCAGTCCCCAGGAGTTCCAAGAGACCCAGTACTTC. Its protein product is CASSPQEFQETQYF.

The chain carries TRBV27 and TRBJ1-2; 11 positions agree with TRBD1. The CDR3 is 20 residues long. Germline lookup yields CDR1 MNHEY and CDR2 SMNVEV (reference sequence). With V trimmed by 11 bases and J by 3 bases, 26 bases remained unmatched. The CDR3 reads CAPSHSCPWTGGSLDYGYTF. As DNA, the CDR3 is TGTGCCCCCTCCCACTCATGCCCATGGACAGGGGGCTCCCTAGACTATGGCTACACCTTC.

The CDR3 coding sequence is TGTGCCAGCAGCCAGGGGGATCCCTATGGCTACACCTTC. Protein sequence: CASSQGDPYGYTF. The gene calls are TRBV7-2 and TRBJ1-2; 7 bases align to TRBD1. This CDR3 is 13 amino acids long. Germline values: CDR1 SGHTA, CDR2 FQGNSA. V shed 5 bases and J 4 bases; nucleotides not matched to a gene: 4.

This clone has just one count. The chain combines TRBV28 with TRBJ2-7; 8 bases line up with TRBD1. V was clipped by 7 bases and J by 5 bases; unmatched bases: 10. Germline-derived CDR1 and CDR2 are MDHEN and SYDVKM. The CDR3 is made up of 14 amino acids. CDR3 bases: TGTGCCAGCAACGGACAGGGTGTCGGAGACGAGCAGTACTTC. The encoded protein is CASNGQGVGDEQYF.

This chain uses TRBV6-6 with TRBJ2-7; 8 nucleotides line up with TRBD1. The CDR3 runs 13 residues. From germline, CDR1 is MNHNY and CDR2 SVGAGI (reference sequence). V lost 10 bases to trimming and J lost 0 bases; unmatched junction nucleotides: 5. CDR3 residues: CATRTGSSYEQYF. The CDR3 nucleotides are TGTGCCACCAGGACAGGGAGCTCCTACGAGCAGTACTTC.

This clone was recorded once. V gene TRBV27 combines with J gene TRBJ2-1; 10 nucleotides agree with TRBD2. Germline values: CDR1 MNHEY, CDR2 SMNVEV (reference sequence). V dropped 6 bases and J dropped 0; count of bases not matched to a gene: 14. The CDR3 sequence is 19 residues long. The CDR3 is CASSPLVGLAGGSYNEQFF. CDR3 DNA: TGTGCCAGCAGCCCTCTCGTAGGTTTAGCGGGAGGCTCCTACAATGAGCAGTTCTTC.

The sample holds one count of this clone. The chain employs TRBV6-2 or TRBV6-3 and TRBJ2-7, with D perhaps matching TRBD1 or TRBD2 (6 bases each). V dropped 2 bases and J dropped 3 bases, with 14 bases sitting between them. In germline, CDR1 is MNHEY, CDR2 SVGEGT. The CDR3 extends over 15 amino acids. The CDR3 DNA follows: TGTGCCAGCAGTTACCCGGCAAGGGGGGACTACGAGCAGTACTTC. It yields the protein CASSYPARGDYEQYF.

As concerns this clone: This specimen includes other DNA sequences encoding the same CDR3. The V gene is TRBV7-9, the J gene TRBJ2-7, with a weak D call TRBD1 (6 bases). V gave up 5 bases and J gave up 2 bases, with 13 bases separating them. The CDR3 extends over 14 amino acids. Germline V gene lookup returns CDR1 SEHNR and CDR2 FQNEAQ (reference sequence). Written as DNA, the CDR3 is TGTGCCAGCAGCCGGGATAGGACAGCCTACGAGCAGTACTTC. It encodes CASSRDRTAYEQYF. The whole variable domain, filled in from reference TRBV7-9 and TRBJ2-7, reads DTGVSQNPRHKITKRGQNVTFRCDPISEHNRLYWYRQTLGQGPEFLTYFQNEAQLEKSRLLSDRFSAERPKGSFSTLEIQRTEQGDSAMYLCASSRDRTAYEQYFGPGTRLTVT.